Each of the 19 T cell receptor beta chains below was sequenced from the same sample in a study of shared clonotypes between healthy human individuals. TCRdb's copy holds only in-frame clones and misses some; the assay was immunoSEQ multiplex PCR. The sample includes roughly 500,000 clones, almost 97% of them seen just once. The specimen sequenced was naive CD4+ T cells sorted from blood. This sample's subset: CD45RA+ positively selected. Receptors originate from a woman in her thirties in good health.

This chain uses TRBV20-1 with TRBJ2-7; D not resolved. CDR1 DFQATT and CDR2 SNEGSKA come from the germline V gene (reference sequence). The CDR3 consists of 11 residues. Trimming pared 3 bases from V and 5 bases from J, leaving 8 bases between. CDR3 amino acids: CSASIIDEQYF. CDR3 nucleotides: TGCAGTGCTAGTATTATAGACGAGCAGTACTTC.

This chain uses TRBV19 with TRBJ1-2; D is undetermined. The CDR3 has 15 residues. The germline V and J ends were trimmed by 3 bases and 5 bases, with 16 bases remaining between them. The germline V gene has CDR1 LNHDA and CDR2 SQIVND (reference sequence). The CDR3 sequence is CASSISRGADYGYTF. DNA of the CDR3: TGTGCCAGTAGTATCTCCAGAGGCGCTGATTATGGCTACACCTTC.

V and J are TRBV27 and TRBJ1-2; D is uncertain. Trimming stripped 3 bases from V and 7 bases from J, with 12 bases between. Germline V gene data show CDR1 as MNHEY and CDR2 as SMNVEV (reference sequence). The CDR3 consists of 13 residues. The CDR3 protein is CASSFASLGGYTF. CDR3 nucleotides: TGTGCCAGCAGTTTCGCGAGTCTCGGTGGCTACACCTTC.

V gene TRBV6-4 combines with J gene TRBJ2-3; the match to TRBD2 covers 8 bases. Trimming took 3 bases from V and 7 from J; bases not matched to a gene: 9. Germline V gene data show CDR1 as MRHNA and CDR2 as SNTAGT. There are 15 residues in the CDR3. The CDR3 DNA reads TGTGCCAGCAGTGATTCACTAGCGGACTTTAATACGCAGTATTTT. This sequence encodes CASSDSLADFNTQYF.

The chain carries TRBV5-1 and TRBJ2-2, with 11 bases identical to TRBD1. Germline lookup yields CDR1 SGHRS and CDR2 YFSETQ. CDR3 size: 15 residues. After removal of 4 bases from V and 5 bases from J, the junction contained 4 bases not matched to a gene. The CDR3 bases are TGCGCCAGCAGCCCGGACAGGGGGCCTACCGGGGAGCTGTTTTTT. Translated: CASSPDRGPTGELFF.

V is TRBV2 and J is TRBJ2-2, with 9 bases aligning to TRBD2. This CDR3 region has 15 residues. CDR1 is SNHLY and CDR2 is FYNNEI in the germline V gene. Trimming at V came to 6 bases and at J to 6 bases, leaving 8 bases not matched to a gene. The CDR3 DNA is TGTGCCAGCAGGGGGCGGGAGGGCCCCTCCGGGGAGCTGTTTTTT. It translates to CASRGREGPSGELFF.

The chain uses TRBV6-6 and TRBJ2-7, with D perhaps matching TRBD2 (6 bases). V gave up 7 bases and J gave up 0 bases, with 13 bases separating them. The CDR3 spans 14 residues. Germline values: CDR1 MNHNY, CDR2 SVGAGI (reference sequence). The CDR3 nucleotides are TGTGCCAGCACCAAGGACGGGAGCTCCTACGAGCAGTACTTC. It encodes CASTKDGSSYEQYF.

The chain is built from TRBV7-9 and TRBJ2-2; D gene ambiguous. The V end lost 1 base, the J end lost 0 bases, and 6 bases lay between the germline ends. The CDR3 extends over 15 amino acids. Germline CDR1 is SEHNR and CDR2 is FQNEAQ (reference sequence). The CDR3 nucleotides read TGTGCCAGCAGCTTAGGCGGTCCGAACACCGGGGAGCTGTTTTTT. As protein: CASSLGGPNTGELFF.

This chain joins TRBV5-1 and TRBJ1-1; 9 nucleotides match TRBD1. Looked up from germline, CDR1 is SGHRS and CDR2 is YFSETQ. This CDR3 has 15 residues. The junction had 9 bases not matched to a gene; V was cut back by 5 bases and J by 4 bases. The CDR3 coding sequence is TGCGCCAGCAGTAACCAGACACAGGGGGCCACTGAAGCTTTCTTT. Its protein product is CASSNQTQGATEAFF. The whole variable domain, filled in from reference TRBV5-1 and TRBJ1-1, reads KAGVTQTPRYLIKTRGQQVTLSCSPISGHRSVSWYQQTPGQGLQFLFEYFSETQRNKGNFPGRFSGRQFSNSRSEMNVSTLELGDSALYLCASSNQTQGATEAFFGQGTRLTVV.

CDR3 protein: CASSFGGLTGNTIYF. DNA for the CDR3: TGTGCCAGCAGTTTCGGGGGCTTGACGGGAAACACCATATATTTT. This rearrangement joins TRBV28 to TRBJ1-3; possibly TRBD1 for D (6 bases). Trimming took 3 bases from V and 4 from J, leaving 13 bases between them. The CDR3 loop spans 15 amino acids. In germline, CDR1 is MDHEN, CDR2 SYDVKM.

This chain uses TRBV7-3 with TRBJ2-7; tentative D call: TRBD1 (6 bases). Germline loops: CDR1 SGHTA, CDR2 FQGTGA. The CDR3 contains 14 residues. With 2 bases removed from V and 0 bases from J, the gap between germline ends came to 8 bases. The CDR3: CASSLGGHSYEQYF. CDR3 nucleotides: TGTGCCAGCAGCTTAGGGGGCCACTCCTACGAGCAGTACTTC.

The chain carries TRBV28 and TRBJ2-7, with 11 bases matching TRBD2. Germline CDR1 is MDHEN and CDR2 is SYDVKM. CDR3 size: 15 residues. Trimming cost V 3 bases and J 5 bases; bases outside gene matches: 6. CDR3 DNA sequence: TGTGCCAGCAGTTTTAAACTAGCGGGAGTCCACGAGCAGTACTTC. Residues: CASSFKLAGVHEQYF.

The rearrangement joins TRBV6-1 to TRBJ1-2; D might be TRBD1 (6 bases). CDR1 MNHNS and CDR2 SASEGT come from the germline V gene. The V end lost 8 bases, the J end lost 4 bases, and 14 bases lay between the germline ends. The CDR3 consists of 13 residues. The chain's CDR3 is CASGRTAPYGYTF. The CDR3 DNA sequence: TGTGCCAGCGGAAGGACAGCGCCCTATGGCTACACCTTC.

The CDR3 sequence is CASSLPGIEKLFF. In DNA, the CDR3 is TGTGCCAGCAGCTTGCCGGGGATTGAAAAACTGTTTTTT. This rearrangement joins TRBV5-8 to TRBJ1-4; D is uncertain. This CDR3 contains 13 residues. The V gene's germline CDR1 is SGHTS and CDR2 YDEGEE. V was pared by 1 base and J by 7 bases, with 8 bases between.

Points on this clone: The sample holds other DNA sequences that translate to the same CDR3. The V and J genes are TRBV28 and TRBJ1-1; 11 nucleotides agree with TRBD1. Germline lookup yields CDR1 MDHEN and CDR2 SYDVKM. CDR3 length equals 14 residues. Trimming removed 6 bases from V and 3 bases from J; junction bases left unmatched: 3. The CDR3 region is CASRMGQGDTEAFF. In nucleotides, the CDR3 is TGTGCCAGCAGGATGGGACAGGGGGACACTGAAGCTTTCTTT.

The chain uses TRBV7-8 and TRBJ2-2; weak D call: TRBD1 (6 bases). Trimming removed 0 bases from V and 5 bases from J, with 7 bases in between. There are 14 residues in the CDR3. Germline V gene data show CDR1 as SGHVS and CDR2 as FQNEAQ. CDR3 bases: TGTGCCAGCAGCTTAGCACAGGGTACCGGGGAGCTGTTTTTT. Translating gives CASSLAQGTGELFF.

This chain joins TRBV7-9 and TRBJ2-3; 8 bases are a match to TRBD1. The CDR3 has 14 amino acids. Germline CDR1 reads SEHNR; CDR2 reads FQNEAQ (reference sequence). V was pared by 3 bases and J by 4 bases, with 3 bases of the junction left unmatched. The chain's CDR3 is CASSLGRGPDTQYF. In DNA form, the CDR3 reads TGTGCCAGCAGCTTGGGCAGGGGGCCAGATACGCAGTATTTT.

The gene calls are TRBV11-2 and TRBJ2-5, with no clear D. V was shortened by 4 bases and J by 11 bases, with 17 bases between the two germline ends. This CDR3 is 13 amino acids long. The V gene's germline CDR1 is SGHAT and CDR2 FQNNGV. CDR3 nucleotides: TGTGCCAGCAGCTACCTAGGCAGGAGAGAGCAGTACTTC. Protein product: CASSYLGRREQYF.

The chain employs TRBV5-8 and TRBJ1-1; 7 positions match TRBD1. After removal of 4 bases from V and 0 bases from J, the junction contained 6 bases not matched to a gene. Germline V gene data show CDR1 as SGHTS and CDR2 as YDEGEE. The CDR3 is 15 amino acids. As DNA, the CDR3 is TGTGCCAGCAGCACAGGGGACACCATGAACACTGAAGCTTTCTTT. Its translation is CASSTGDTMNTEAFF.